A selection of T cell receptor beta chains follows, all from one sample in a study of shared clonotypes between healthy human individuals. Method: immunoSEQ multiplex PCR; TCRdb's copy keeps in-frame clones and lacks some. Here the sample spans fewer than 650,000 clones, 76% being singletons. Source material: PBMCs. The receptors were sampled from a woman in her thirties or forties in good health. Some clones in this sample may be carry-over from other donors' samples. CDR3s include the opening cysteine and the closing phenylalanine or tryptophan. The D gene is left open where the match is weak. Size is stated for part of the rows, as once, few or many counts, or as a class when the clone is expanded.

>-|TRBJ1-4|-|TRBV11-1
CASSNGRTTTNEKLFF
TGTGCCAGCAGTAACGGACGGACCACAACTAATGAAAAACTGTTTTTT
>-|TRBJ2-3|TRBD2|TRBV28
CAASGSSDTQYF
TGTGCCGCTAGCGGGAGTTCAGATACGCAGTATTTT
>-|TRBJ1-4|TRBD1|TRBV6-6
CASKWTGVFEKLFF
TGTGCCAGCAAATGGACAGGGGTGTTTGAAAAACTGTTTTTT
>-|TRBJ1-1|-|TRBV28
CASSPPRGTEAFF
TGTGCCAGCAGCCCCCCACGAGGCACTGAAGCTTTCTTT
>-|TRBJ2-7|-|TRBV5-5
CASSLPRTVDTYEQYF
TGTGCCAGCAGCTTGCCGAGAACAGTGGATACCTACGAGCAGTACTTC
>-|TRBJ2-5|-|TRBV5-1
CASSLAGQGETQYF
TGCGCCAGCAGCTTGGCCGGGCAGGGAGAGACCCAGTACTTC
>-|TRBJ2-1|-|TRBV5-1
CASRGEGRNEQFF
TGCGCCAGCCGCGGAGAGGGTCGCAATGAGCAGTTCTTC
>-|TRBJ2-1|TRBD2|TRBV29-1
CSAVPTSGSRYEQFF
TGCAGCGCCGTCCCCACTAGCGGGAGTCGCTATGAGCAGTTCTTC
>-|TRBJ2-5|-|TRBV5-1
CASSPGRATLQETQYF
TGCGCCAGCAGCCCCGGGAGAGCCACTTTACAAGAGACCCAGTACTTC
>-|TRBJ1-1|-|TRBV5-1
CASVQAPGNTEAFF
TGCGCCAGCGTACAGGCCCCCGGGAACACTGAAGCTTTCTTT
>-|TRBJ2-1|TRBD2|TRBV27
CASSFPSLAASYNEQFF
TGTGCCAGCAGTTTCCCAAGTCTAGCGGCATCCTACAATGAGCAGTTCTTC
>-|TRBJ2-7|-|TRBV5-6
CASSFYGGIYEQYF
TGTGCCAGCAGCTTCTATGGCGGGATATACGAGCAGTACTTC
>-|TRBJ1-5|-|TRBV18
CASSPELSGLGVSNQPQHF
TGTGCCAGCTCACCGGAATTGTCAGGGCTGGGGGTTAGCAATCAGCCCCAGCATTTT
>few|TRBJ1-6|-|TRBV28
CASSFQVPDNSPLHF
TGTGCCAGCAGTTTTCAGGTCCCGGATAATTCACCCCTCCACTTT
>-|TRBJ2-4|-|TRBV4-3
CASSQASSGIQYF
TGCGCCAGCAGCCAAGCTAGTAGTGGCATTCAGTACTTC
>-|TRBJ2-1|TRBD2|TRBV2
CASSGGLAGEQFF
TGTGCCAGCAGTGGAGGACTAGCGGGTGAGCAGTTCTTC
>-|TRBJ1-5|-|TRBV28
CASRTGTRDQPQHF
TGTGCCAGCAGAACCGGGACACGGGATCAGCCCCAGCATTTT
>-|TRBJ1-3|-|TRBV18
CASSPSAPGSGNTIYF
TGTGCCAGCTCACCATCGGCACCAGGATCTGGAAACACCATATATTTT
>-|TRBJ2-7|TRBD2|TRBV5-6
CASSGVAGVYEQYF
TGTGCCAGCAGCGGGGTAGCGGGGGTCTACGAGCAGTACTTC